The 26 T cell receptor beta chains given below trace back to one sample, sequenced in a study of CD8 T cells in ankylosing spondylitis (dated by TCRdb to about 2017). Here is what the overall study found, with its caveats: A TCR beta motif made up of eight or nine highly homologous amino acid variants appeared to be characteristic of blood from ankylosing spondylitis patients.

The library was obtained by 5' RACE. The data were produced on an Illumina HiSeq 2500. The raw public data were reprocessed by TCRdb itself: fastp quality trimming at Q25, MiXCR clonotype calling, in-frame beta chains only. Rows matching on CDR3 protein sequence are summarized as one entry with the most common DNA and genes. A total of around 100,000 distinct CDR3 sequences appear in this sample, roughly 9% of them only once. 30% of the sample is held by the ten biggest clonotypes. These receptors have no identified antigens. Sequencing input: blood, either unsorted or a sorted T cell fraction (not recorded which). All receptors derive from a male donor with ankylosing spondylitis.

This clonotype was seen many times. V and J are TRBV27 and TRBJ2-7, with 9 bases matching TRBD1. This CDR3 spans 17 amino acids. V was pared by 6 bases and J by 2 bases, with 14 bases of the junction left unmatched. Germline assignment: CDR1 MNHEY and CDR2 SMNVEV (reference sequence). The CDR3: CASSPRAGQGITYEQYV. In DNA, the CDR3 is TGTGCCAGCAGCCCAAGGGCCGGACAGGGGATAACCTACGAGCAGTACGTC.

This clonotype appeared many times. The V call is TRBV29-1, the J call TRBJ1-5; TRBD1 is a possible D gene (6 bases). The germline V and J ends were trimmed by 8 bases and 0 bases, with 20 bases remaining between them. CDR1 and CDR2 (germline): SQVTM, ANQGSEA. The CDR3 totals 16 residues. DNA for the CDR3: TGCAGCTCTCGGGCTACAGGGATCGGTAGCAATCAGCCCCAGCATTTT. It specifies CSSRATGIGSNQPQHF.

V and J are TRBV20-1 and TRBJ1-1; D uncertain. V was clipped by 0 bases and J by 1 base, with 6 bases between them. There are 13 residues in the CDR3. Germline V gives CDR1 DFQATT, CDR2 SNEGSKA (reference sequence). The chain's CDR3 is CSARDAWNTEAFF. The CDR3, as DNA: TGCAGTGCTAGAGATGCATGGAACACTGAAGCTTTCTTT.

This clonotype was found a few times. This chain uses TRBV5-1 with TRBJ1-1; 7 positions match TRBD1. CDR3 length: 14 amino acids. The germline CDR1 and CDR2 sequences are SGHRS and YFSETQ. The V segment lost 4 bases and the J segment 2 bases; nucleotides outside the gene matches: 5. In DNA form, the CDR3 reads TGCGCCAGCAGCAAGGACAGGCCTAACACTGAAGCTTTCTTT. Protein: CASSKDRPNTEAFF.

Details on this clonotype: This may stem from a read error, because a much larger clone lies one nucleotide away. The rearrangement links TRBV7-8 to TRBJ1-4; 8 bases line up with TRBD1. This CDR3 comprises 14 residues. Trimming took 6 bases from V and 6 from J; bases not matched to a gene: 6. Germline CDR1 and CDR2: SGHVS and FQNEAQ. DNA of the CDR3: TGTGCCAGCAGTCAAGACAGGGGATATGAAAAACTGTTTTTT. This translates into CASSQDRGYEKLFF.

This clonotype was detected only a few times. V and J are TRBV12-3 or TRBV12-4 and TRBJ1-6; TRBD1 agrees at 12 bases. Losses at the gene ends were 7 bases for V and 6 bases for J; bases not matched to a gene: 10. The CDR3 contains 17 residues. As DNA, the CDR3 is TGTGCCAGCAAGATAGGGACAGGGGGCCCTCTTAATTCACCCCTCCACTTT. This codes for CASKIGTGGPLNSPLHF.

This clonotype was counted ten times or more. The chain uses TRBV14 and TRBJ2-4; D is undetermined. Trimming pared 4 bases from V and 1 base from J, leaving 14 bases between. The CDR3 consists of 16 residues. In germline, CDR1 is SGHDN, CDR2 FVKESK. CDR3 sequence: CASSPTVDWAKNIQYF. CDR3 sequence (DNA): TGTGCCAGCAGCCCCACGGTCGACTGGGCCAAAAACATTCAGTACTTC.

The sample holds many counts of this clonotype. V usage is TRBV3-1 and J usage is TRBJ1-2, with D tentatively TRBD1 (6 bases). The V and J ends lost 4 bases and 4 bases respectively, with 10 bases between them. CDR3 length: 13 amino acids. The germline V gene encodes CDR1 LGHDT and CDR2 YNNKEL (reference sequence). CDR3 sequence reads: CASSPGGGYGYTF. The CDR3, as DNA: TGTGCCAGCAGCCCTGGAGGGGGCTATGGCTACACCTTC.

This clonotype was observed many times. The chain couples TRBV9 to TRBJ2-3; D could derive from TRBD1 or TRBD2 (5 bases each). CDR3 size: 14 residues. Germline V gene data show CDR1 as SGDLS and CDR2 as YYNGEE. Trimming removed 2 bases at V and 3 bases at J, with 10 bases between. The CDR3 coding sequence is TGTGCCAGCAGCGTTGGGGGAGTTACAGATACGCAGTATTTT. This encodes CASSVGGVTDTQYF.

This clonotype showed up just a few times. V is TRBV3-1 and J is TRBJ2-1; 12 bases match TRBD2. The J segment lost 2 bases and the V segment lost 5 bases, leaving 7 bases of the junction unmatched. Germline V gene lookup returns CDR1 LGHDT and CDR2 YNNKEL (reference sequence). The CDR3 is made up of 17 amino acids. CDR3 nucleotides: TGTGCCAGCAGCTTCCGGACTAGCGGGACCCCCTACAATGAGCAGTTCTTC. Its translation is CASSFRTSGTPYNEQFF.

This clonotype was recorded a few times. J is TRBJ2-1 and V is TRBV20-1; possibly TRBD2 for D (5 bases). V gave up 0 bases and J gave up 2 bases, with 14 bases separating them. This CDR3 has 16 residues. Germline V CDR1 and CDR2: DFQATT, SNEGSKA (reference sequence). The CDR3 region has the DNA TGCAGTGCTAGAGAATGGGCGGGCATACCCTACAATGAGCAGTTCTTC. Protein: CSAREWAGIPYNEQFF.

This clonotype was seen many times. This chain connects TRBV7-2 to TRBJ2-1; 7 bases fit TRBD2. The CDR3 loop spans 14 amino acids. The V gene's germline CDR1 is SGHTA and CDR2 FQGNSA. The V and J ends lost 0 bases and 8 bases, in that order; junction bases with no gene match: 4. CDR3 amino acids: CASSLAGGPHEQFF. The CDR3 bases are TGTGCCAGCAGCTTAGCGGGAGGGCCCCATGAGCAGTTCTTC.

This clonotype has a single count. This chain uses TRBV10-2 with TRBJ2-1, with 9 bases fitting TRBD2. The CDR3 is 14 residues long. CDR1 WSHSY and CDR2 SAAADI come from the germline V gene. Trimming removed 6 bases from V and 10 bases from J; junction bases left unmatched: 10. CDR3 amino acids: CASRVGLADREQFF. CDR3 bases: TGCGCCAGCAGGGTGGGACTAGCCGACAGGGAGCAGTTCTTC.

This clonotype was seen a handful of times. The chain links TRBV2 to TRBJ2-7; unclear D gene. Per the germline V gene, CDR1 is SNHLY and CDR2 is FYNNEI. V dropped 2 bases and J dropped 0 bases, with 5 bases sitting between them. There are 13 residues in the CDR3. Here the CDR3 DNA reads TGTGCCAGCAGTGAACCTAGCTCCTACGAGCAGTACGTC. Residues: CASSEPSSYEQYV.

This clonotype was observed at least ten times. This chain connects TRBV7-9 to TRBJ2-1; D may correspond to TRBD1 or TRBD2 (5 bases each). The CDR3 sequence is 14 residues long. Germline assignment: CDR1 SEHNR and CDR2 FQNEAQ (reference sequence). Trimming took off 4 bases at V and 7 bases at J, with 14 bases between the two ends. The CDR3 DNA follows: TGTGCCAGCAGCTCCTGGGACGGACGGAATGAGCAGTTCTTC. Protein: CASSSWDGRNEQFF.

There are a few counts of this clonotype. The chain joins TRBV2 to TRBJ2-7, with D maybe TRBD2 (6 bases). CDR3 size: 10 residues. The germline V gene has CDR1 SNHLY and CDR2 FYNNEI. Trimming removed 8 bases from V and 6 bases from J, with 8 bases in between. The CDR3 DNA reads TGTGCCAGCGGGACTCTCGAGCAGTACGTC. Its translation: CASGTLEQYV.

This clonotype was seen a handful of times. The chain carries TRBV6-1 and TRBJ2-4, with 9 bases identical to TRBD1. The length of the CDR3 is 16 residues. The ends lost 10 bases at V and 11 bases at J; junction bases unmatched: 21. Germline V gives CDR1 MNHNS, CDR2 SASEGT. The CDR3 loop is CANKKQGATVGYVQYF. The CDR3 nucleotides read TGTGCCAACAAAAAACAGGGGGCTACGGTTGGTTACGTTCAGTACTTC.

This chain links TRBV9 with TRBJ2-5; 10 bases line up with TRBD2. The CDR3 loop spans 17 amino acids. J was trimmed by 5 bases and V by 3 bases; bases with no gene match: 13. Germline CDR1 is SGDLS and CDR2 is YYNGEE. As DNA, the CDR3 is TGTGCCAGCAGCGCCCGAGTGACTAGCGGGCTTGGGGAGACCCAGTACTTC. Its translation is CASSARVTSGLGETQYF.

This clonotype was recorded many times. The chain couples TRBV29-1 to TRBJ1-1, with D perhaps matching TRBD1 (5 bases). From germline, CDR1 is SQVTM and CDR2 ANQGSEA. V lost 6 bases and J lost 6, with 20 bases in between. The CDR3 runs 14 residues. This chain's CDR3 is CSVASGRGGAEAFF. DNA for the CDR3: TGCAGCGTGGCTAGTGGTAGGGGCGGCGCTGAAGCTTTCTTT.

Many counts were recorded for this clonotype. The rearrangement links TRBV15 to TRBJ2-7; no reliable D call. There are 13 residues in the CDR3. CDR1 LNHNV and CDR2 YYDKDF come from the germline V gene (reference sequence). V was trimmed by 4 bases and J by 3 bases, leaving 10 bases between them. The CDR3: CATSKGRGYEQYF. For the CDR3, the DNA is TGTGCCACCAGCAAAGGTAGAGGCTACGAGCAGTACTTC.

This clonotype was seen many times. The chain combines TRBV27 with TRBJ1-5; D is unresolved. Germline V gives CDR1 MNHEY, CDR2 SMNVEV (reference sequence). V shed 3 bases and J shed 0 bases, with 9 bases lying between them. This CDR3 comprises 15 residues. CDR3 protein: CASSFGKYSNQPQHF. The CDR3 region has the DNA TGTGCCAGCAGTTTTGGCAAATATAGCAATCAGCCCCAGCATTTT.

This clonotype was recorded a few times. This chain joins TRBV5-6 and TRBJ1-2; no firm D call. V lost 4 bases, J lost 3 bases, and 16 bases lay in between. Germline loops: CDR1 SGHDT, CDR2 YYEEEE. The CDR3 runs to 15 residues. For the CDR3, the DNA is TGTGCCAGCAGCCCGAGTGCTGTGTCCCACTATGGCTACACCTTC. This sequence encodes CASSPSAVSHYGYTF. Together with reference TRBV5-6 and TRBJ1-2, the CDR3 gives the full variable domain: DAGVTQSPTHLIKTRGQQVTLRCSPKSGHDTVSWYQQALGQGPQFIFQYYEEEERQRGNFPDRFSGHQFPNYSSELNVNALLLGDSALYLCASSPSAVSHYGYTFGSGTRLTVV.

This rearrangement joins TRBV27 to TRBJ2-3, with 7 bases aligning to TRBD2. The CDR3 covers 16 residues. The V gene end was trimmed by 5 bases and the J gene end by 6 bases; junction bases not matched to a gene: 14. CDR1 is MNHEY, CDR2 SMNVEV, per germline (reference sequence). This CDR3 reads CASSPNLGGSPDTQYF. The CDR3, as DNA: TGTGCCAGCAGTCCCAATTTAGGCGGGAGTCCCGATACGCAGTATTTT.

Only a few counts were recorded for this clonotype. This rearrangement joins TRBV11-2 to TRBJ2-1, with 7 positions matching TRBD2. The CDR3 is 16 amino acids. J lost 8 bases, V lost 0 bases, and 10 bases had no gene match. The germline V gene encodes CDR1 SGHAT and CDR2 FQNNGV. The CDR3 region is CASSLDGGFLVDEQFF. The CDR3 DNA reads TGTGCCAGCAGCTTAGACGGGGGGTTCCTCGTGGATGAGCAGTTCTTC.

As DNA, the CDR3 is TGTGCCAGCAGCTTAGTCGGGGGGACAGGGCGGACAGATACGCAGTATTTT. Protein sequence: CASSLVGGTGRTDTQYF. V and J are TRBV7-8 and TRBJ2-3; the match to TRBD1 covers 9 bases. J gave up 3 bases and V 1 base, and 8 bases lay outside the gene matches. This CDR3 region has 17 residues. CDR1 and CDR2 from the germline V gene are SGHVS and FQNEAQ.

This rearrangement joins TRBV7-9 to TRBJ2-1, with 14 bases aligning to TRBD2. Losses at the gene ends were 5 bases for V and 7 bases for J; bases not matched to a gene: 7. The CDR3 totals 16 residues. Per the germline V gene, CDR1 is SEHNR and CDR2 is FQNEAQ (reference sequence). CDR3 DNA: TGTGCCAGCAGCCCAGGACTAGCGGGAGGAAGGAATGAGCAGTTCTTC. Translating gives CASSPGLAGGRNEQFF.